Below, 23 T cell receptor beta chains from the same sample are listed, as sequenced in a study of response to subunit inactivated influenza vaccine. MiXCR, applied by TCRdb to the RT-PCR reads, yields one record per CDR3 protein. The sample includes just over 300,000 distinct CDR3 sequences, 20% to 25% of them seen just once. Specimen: PBMCs from blood, collected less than 22 months after vaccination. The receptors shown here come from a man aged 45 to 70 who received an inactivated influenza vaccine.

The chain recombines TRBV30 with TRBJ1-5, with D possibly matching TRBD1 (6 bases). V gave up 1 base and J gave up 7 bases, with 14 bases separating them. The CDR3 totals 14 residues. CDR1 GTSNPN and CDR2 SVGIG come from the germline V gene (reference sequence). CDR3 in DNA: TGTGCCTGGAGTGAAACAGGGTCAGCACAGCCCCAGCATTTT. Its protein product is CAWSETGSAQPQHF.

The chain uses TRBV12-3 or TRBV12-4 and TRBJ2-1; 7 nucleotides align to TRBD1. CDR3 length: 13 amino acids. V was clipped by 9 bases and J by 4 bases; unmatched bases: 6. DNA for the CDR3: TGTGCCAGTTCGGGACAGTCGTACAATGAGCAGTTCTTC. This translates into CASSGQSYNEQFF.

The rearrangement joins TRBV5-1 to TRBJ2-1, with 10 bases lining up with TRBD2. V gave up 4 bases and J gave up 7 bases; unmatched junction bases: 8. Germline-derived CDR1 and CDR2 are SGHRS and YFSETQ. This CDR3 spans 15 amino acids. The CDR3 sequence: CASSPRLAGANEQFF. The CDR3 DNA follows: TGCGCCAGCAGCCCCCGGCTAGCGGGAGCAAATGAGCAGTTCTTC.

In its sample, this clonotype was seen a few times. The chain combines TRBV15 with TRBJ1-4; D might be TRBD1 (6 bases). This CDR3 has 14 amino acids. The V end was cut by 1 base, the J end by 8 bases, with 11 bases between. Germline-derived CDR1 and CDR2 are LNHNV and YYDKDF (reference sequence). CDR3 region: CATSRVGGIEKLFF. In DNA, the CDR3 is TGTGCCACCAGCAGAGTTGGGGGCATAGAAAAACTGTTTTTT.

The chain links TRBV29-1 to TRBJ2-2; 12 bases line up with TRBD1. V shed 6 bases, J shed 5 bases, and the junction held 10 bases outside the gene matches. This CDR3 is built from 16 residues. The germline CDR1 and CDR2 sequences are SQVTM and ANQGSEA. The CDR3 sequence is CSVKTGTGGGTGELFF. In nucleotides, the CDR3 is TGCAGCGTGAAAACCGGGACAGGGGGCGGTACCGGGGAGCTGTTTTTT.

This clonotype was counted a few times. The chain carries TRBV20-1 and TRBJ2-2; 14 nucleotides align to TRBD2. Germline values: CDR1 DFQATT, CDR2 SNEGSKA (reference sequence). This CDR3 is built from 14 residues. This chain's CDR3 is CGGLAGVYTGELFF. CDR3 sequence (DNA): TGCGGGGGACTAGCGGGAGTGTACACCGGGGAGCTGTTTTTT.

This clonotype was counted ten times or more. In DNA, the CDR3 is TGTGCCAGCAGTCTACGACAGGGGAATAATTCACCCCTCCACTTT. Translation: CASSLRQGNNSPLHF. This chain uses TRBV6-2 or TRBV6-3 with TRBJ1-6, with 8 bases lining up with TRBD1. The CDR3 is made up of 15 amino acids. V shed 5 bases, J shed 5 bases, and the junction held 5 bases outside the gene matches. Per germline, CDR1 MNHEY and CDR2 SVGEGT.

The sample holds a few counts of this clonotype. CDR3 coding DNA: TGTGCCACATCACAGGGGGATCAGCCCCAGCATTTT. Amino acids: CATSQGDQPQHF. The chain uses TRBV10-3 and TRBJ1-5; 8 bases are shared with TRBD1. Trimming removed 10 bases from V and 5 bases from J; junction bases left unmatched: 4. This CDR3 is 12 amino acids long. Germline V lookup: CDR1 ENHRY, CDR2 SYGVKD.

This clonotype was seen a handful of times. V and J are TRBV28 and TRBJ2-6; unclear D gene. Per the germline V gene, CDR1 is MDHEN and CDR2 is SYDVKM. V was shortened by 9 bases and J by 1 base, with 16 bases between the two germline ends. This CDR3 is built from 16 residues. The CDR3 coding sequence is TGTGCCAGTAACGGGCTGTTGAGTTCTGGGGCCAACGTCCTGACTTTC. Translated, it gives CASNGLLSSGANVLTF.

This clonotype was detected only a few times. The chain joins TRBV7-9 to TRBJ1-4, with 7 bases matching TRBD1. The CDR3 length is 16 residues. J lost 7 bases, V lost 5 bases, and 13 bases had no gene match. CDR1 and CDR2 from the germline V gene are SEHNR and FQNEAQ (reference sequence). CDR3: CASSTNGQVTGEKLFF. In DNA, the CDR3 is TGTGCCAGCAGCACCAATGGACAGGTGACGGGTGAAAAACTGTTTTTT. Using reference TRBV7-9 and TRBJ1-4 for the parts outside the CDR3, the full variable domain is DTGVSQNPRHKITKRGQNVTFRCDPISEHNRLYWYRQTLGQGPEFLTYFQNEAQLEKSRLLSDRFSAERPKGSFSTLEIQRTEQGDSAMYLCASSTNGQVTGEKLFFGSGTQLSVL.

The chain recombines TRBV19 with TRBJ1-3; D gene uncertain. V lost 9 bases and J lost 7, with 7 bases in between. The CDR3 covers 10 residues. Germline assignment: CDR1 LNHDA and CDR2 SQIVND (reference sequence). Here the CDR3 reads CASGKNTIYF. The CDR3 DNA is TGTGCCAGCGGGAAGAACACCATATATTTT.

The CDR3 DNA follows: TGCAGTGCTCAACCCTTAGCGGGAGTAACAGATACGCAGTATTTT. Translated, it gives CSAQPLAGVTDTQYF. J is TRBJ2-3 and V is TRBV20-1; TRBD2 agrees at 9 bases. The length of the CDR3 is 15 residues. Germline assignment: CDR1 DFQATT and CDR2 SNEGSKA (reference sequence). The trim removed 5 bases at V and 3 bases at J, leaving 9 bases unmatched.

This clonotype was detected only a few times. This sequence joins TRBV4-2 and TRBJ2-1, with 10 bases identical to TRBD2. CDR3 length: 16 residues. The germline V gene encodes CDR1 LGHNA and CDR2 YNFKEQ. The ends lost 0 bases at V and 4 bases at J; junction bases unmatched: 3. The chain's CDR3 is CASSQESGGGYNEQFF. The CDR3 DNA is TGTGCCAGCAGCCAAGAAAGCGGGGGGGGTTACAATGAGCAGTTCTTC.

This chain links TRBV28 with TRBJ2-1; 10 positions match TRBD1. The junction had 10 bases not matched to a gene; V was cut back by 4 bases and J by 7 bases. Germline CDR1 reads MDHEN; CDR2 reads SYDVKM. The CDR3 has 16 residues. In DNA form, the CDR3 reads TGTGCCAGCAGTTCGGTAGACAGGGGGCTAAGGAATGAGCAGTTCTTC. Amino acid sequence: CASSSVDRGLRNEQFF.

The rearrangement joins TRBV7-2 to TRBJ1-1; D may be TRBD1 (5 bases). The CDR3 has 16 residues. CDR1 is SGHTA and CDR2 is FQGNSA in the germline V gene. Trimming removed 4 bases from V and 3 bases from J, with 18 bases in between. CDR3 DNA sequence: TGTGCCAGCAGCTCCGCCGGAAGGGGAAGGGACACTGAAGCTTTCTTT. Its protein is CASSSAGRGRDTEAFF.

V usage is TRBV3-1 and J usage is TRBJ2-3; a possible D gene is TRBD2 (5 bases). Germline V gives CDR1 LGHDT, CDR2 YNNKEL (reference sequence). Trimming left V 3 bases short and J 1 base short, with 8 bases between. The CDR3 spans 14 residues. CDR3 coding DNA: TGTGCCAGCAGCCACAGCGGCCGCACAGATACGCAGTATTTT. Amino acid sequence: CASSHSGRTDTQYF.

The chain couples TRBV5-1 to TRBJ2-1, with D tentatively TRBD1 or TRBD2 (5 bases each). V was shortened by 4 bases and J by 2 bases, with 16 bases between the two germline ends. This CDR3 comprises 16 residues. Germline V gives CDR1 SGHRS, CDR2 YFSETQ. The CDR3 coding sequence is TGCGCCAGCAGCCCTCTCCTTTCGGGACCCTACAATGAGCAGTTCTTC. Translated: CASSPLLSGPYNEQFF.

A few counts support this clonotype. V is TRBV5-1 and J is TRBJ2-1; possibly TRBD2 for D (6 bases). Trimming removed 4 bases from V and 0 bases from J, with 14 bases in between. The CDR3 spans 16 residues. The germline V gene has CDR1 SGHRS and CDR2 YFSETQ. The CDR3 bases are TGCGCCAGCAGCGCCAGGGCTAGCGACTCCTACAATGAGCAGTTCTTC. It encodes CASSARASDSYNEQFF.

This clonotype was counted between two and nine times. The rearrangement uses TRBV3-1 and TRBJ1-1; D not resolved. V lost 4 bases, J lost 0 bases, and 18 bases lay in between. Germline V CDR1 and CDR2: LGHDT, YNNKEL (reference sequence). There are 17 residues in the CDR3. CDR3 nucleotide sequence: TGTGCCAGCAGCCCAAGATATGTGGGGTACATGAACACTGAAGCTTTCTTT. The encoded protein is CASSPRYVGYMNTEAFF.

The table lists this clonotype with a few counts. This chain links TRBV29-1 with TRBJ2-4; D is uncertain. This CDR3 is 12 amino acids long. V was pared by 6 bases and J by 8 bases, with 14 bases between. Germline-derived CDR1 and CDR2 are SQVTM and ANQGSEA. The CDR3 sequence is CSVRSGLYIQYF. In DNA form, the CDR3 reads TGCAGCGTCCGCTCGGGTTTATACATTCAGTACTTC.

The chain couples TRBV5-1 to TRBJ2-1; D is unclear. Per the germline V gene, CDR1 is SGHRS and CDR2 is YFSETQ. Trimming pared 0 bases from V and 6 bases from J, leaving 10 bases between. The CDR3 loop spans 14 amino acids. The CDR3 is CASSLGDNLNEQFF. CDR3 in DNA: TGCGCCAGCAGCTTGGGAGACAACCTCAATGAGCAGTTCTTC.

In its sample, this clonotype was seen a few times. The V gene is TRBV7-6, the J gene TRBJ2-7, with TRBD1 as a possible D gene (5 bases). The germline V gene encodes CDR1 SGHVS and CDR2 FNYEAQ. V dropped 5 bases and J dropped 2 bases, with 13 bases sitting between them. The CDR3 covers 14 residues. DNA for the CDR3: TGTGCCAGCAGCGTAGGACATCTCCCCTACGAGCAGTACTTC. It encodes CASSVGHLPYEQYF.

The genes are TRBV29-1 and TRBJ1-2, with 8 bases that match TRBD1. The CDR3 loop spans 12 amino acids. After removal of 3 bases from V and 4 bases from J, the junction contained 1 base not matched to a gene. Germline V CDR1 and CDR2: SQVTM, ANQGSEA. CDR3 residues: CSVDGQGYGYTF. In nucleotides, the CDR3 is TGCAGCGTTGATGGACAGGGCTATGGCTACACCTTC.